This T cell receptor beta chain was recorded in a study of T-cell memory formation after mild COVID-19. From 5'RACE with constant-segment primers came TCR alpha and TCR beta cDNA libraries that carried sample barcodes and UMIs. TCRdb itself ran the 5' RACE reads through MiXCR, one entry per CDR3 protein. The repertoire holds about 290,000 distinct CDR3 sequences, with around a sixth as singletons. V shed 5 bases and J 7 bases; nucleotides not matched to a gene: 5. The germline V gene encodes CDR1 WNHNN and CDR2 SYGVQD (reference sequence). The CDR3 runs 13 residues. The receptor comes from a man younger than 35 who had mild COVID-19 (a few samples of this study predate the infection). Cell type and time point are not known. The specimen sequenced was PBMCs or a T cell subset sorted from them (not recorded which). The rearrangement uses TRBV10-1 and TRBJ2-7, with 10 bases that match TRBD1. DNA of the CDR3: TGCGCCAGCAGTTGGACAGGGGGGGAAGAGCAGTACTTC. Residues: CASSWTGGEEQYF.